The 6 T cell receptor beta chains listed next were all sequenced from one sample in a study of OX40 agonist ivuxolimab in advanced cancers. This table comes from immunoSEQ multiplex PCR, and its TCRdb copy is limited to in-frame clones, with some not included. The table shows some 80,000 clones, with almost 85% occurring only once. Here the sequenced sample was CD4+ or CD8+ T cells sorted from blood, taken in a trial of the OX40 agonist ivuxolimab. These receptors originate from an adult with an advanced solid tumor such as melanoma, head and neck, liver or kidney cancer.

The rearrangement links TRBV7-2 to TRBJ2-3; 7 nucleotides agree with TRBD1. CDR1 is SGHTA and CDR2 is FQGNSA in the germline V gene. V was clipped by 2 bases and J by 1 base; unmatched bases: 3. The CDR3 totals 15 residues. The CDR3 spells CASSLQGDRTDTQYF. The CDR3 bases are TGTGCCAGCAGCTTACAGGGGGATCGCACAGATACGCAGTATTTT.

The V gene is TRBV5-1, the J gene TRBJ1-6, with TRBD1 identical over 7 bases. With 1 base clipped from V and 7 bases from J, the junction kept 2 bases outside the gene matches. Looked up from germline, CDR1 is SGHRS and CDR2 is YFSETQ. The CDR3 extends over 14 amino acids. CDR3 sequence: CASSLQGGNSPLHF. In nucleotides, the CDR3 is TGCGCCAGCAGCTTGCAGGGGGGGAATTCACCCCTCCACTTT.

The rearrangement links TRBV10-3 to TRBJ2-7; weak D call: TRBD1 (5 bases). CDR3 length equals 13 residues. Looked up from germline, CDR1 is ENHRY and CDR2 is SYGVKD. Between the trimmed V and J ends, which lost 0 bases and 5 bases, there was a span of 8 bases. CDR3: CAISESGRDEQYF. The CDR3 DNA reads as TGTGCCATCAGTGAGTCGGGCAGGGACGAGCAGTACTTC.

The chain couples TRBV19 to TRBJ1-1, with a possible D match to TRBD1 (5 bases). The ends were cut back, 5 bases at V and 1 base at J, with 8 bases in the middle. Looked up from germline, CDR1 is LNHDA and CDR2 is SQIVND (reference sequence). CDR3 length: 13 residues. The chain's CDR3 is CASSSTGNTEAFF. In DNA form, the CDR3 reads TGTGCCAGTAGTTCAACAGGGAACACTGAAGCTTTCTTT.

The rearrangement links TRBV18 to TRBJ1-1; tentatively, D is TRBD1 (5 bases). The CDR3 length is 14 residues. V dropped 5 bases and J dropped 1 base, with 11 bases sitting between them. Germline V gene data show CDR1 as KGHSH and CDR2 as LQKENI. CDR3 in DNA: TGTGCCAGCTCAGAACAGGACACGAACACTGAAGCTTTCTTT. Its translation: CASSEQDTNTEAFF.

This clone appeared once. V and J are TRBV5-1 and TRBJ2-3; 13 nucleotides agree with TRBD2. Losses at the gene ends were 2 bases for V and 1 base for J; bases not matched to a gene: 7. Germline V CDR1 and CDR2: SGHRS, YFSETQ. This CDR3 comprises 18 residues. This CDR3 is CASSFSLAGGPGTDTQYF. CDR3 in DNA: TGCGCCAGCAGCTTCTCACTAGCGGGAGGGCCGGGCACAGATACGCAGTATTTT.